Given below is one TCR beta chain in context. Its antigen is undetermined. The data were obtained in a study of cytomegalovirus exposure and HLA in healthy donors. Study-level points and caveats: Presence/absence comparisons presumed near-even sequencing depth among donors. In a later analysis, donors in an Asian-associated ancestry cluster reportedly had fewer N-insertions in productive TCRs than the cohort mean.

60 Vbeta and 13 Jbeta primers were used in PCR. Libraries were prepared by immunoSEQ multiplex PCR; TCRdb keeps only in-frame clonotypes and omits some of them. The profile shows around 170,000 clones, roughly three quarters of them singletons. This CDR3 region has 14 residues. V was shortened by 6 bases and J by 0 bases, with 14 bases between the two germline ends. CDR1 is SQVTM and CDR2 is ANQGSEA in the germline V gene. The sequencing input was PBMCs. This chain uses TRBV29-1 with TRBJ1-1; a weak D match, TRBD1 (6 bases). This TCR derives from a woman aged 30 to 39 in good health and CMV-seropositive. The CDR3 DNA reads as TGCAGCGTCTCAACGGGACACATGAACACTGAAGCTTTCTTT. Protein: CSVSTGHMNTEAFF.